The 15 T cell receptor beta chains below all came from one sample that was sequenced in a study of T-cell reconstitution after alpha-beta-depleted transplantation in children. Unique molecular identifiers were incorporated during preparation of the TCRbeta library. TCRdb re-called the PCR reads with MiXCR, one entry per CDR3 protein. The table lists around 440,000 distinct CDR3 sequences, about a sixth of them singletons. Material: PBMCs, mostly from graft donor cells, obtained 360 days after TCRalphabeta/CD19-depleted stem cell transplant. These receptors all stem from a boy younger than two who had a stem cell transplant for Wiskott-Aldrich syndrome, so the T cells may come from the graft donor.

The sample holds a few counts of this clonotype. The genes are TRBV23-1 and TRBJ2-7; TRBD2 might be the D (6 bases). TRBV23-1 is known as an ORF, though its function is uncertain. V was pared by 0 bases and J by 4 bases, with 19 bases between. The CDR3 extends over 17 amino acids. The CDR3 loop is CASSQSAGRWGRYEQYF. Written as DNA, the CDR3 is TGCGCCAGCAGTCAATCCGCAGGGCGGTGGGGGAGGTACGAGCAGTACTTC.

Many counts were recorded for this clonotype. CDR3 sequence reads: CASSQKVEGYEQYF. Written as DNA, the CDR3 is TGCGCCAGCAGCCAGAAGGTGGAGGGCTACGAGCAGTACTTC. The gene calls are TRBV4-3 and TRBJ2-7, with D possibly TRBD2 on 6 matching bases. This CDR3 has 14 amino acids. Germline V lookup: CDR1 LGHNA, CDR2 YSLEER. The V end was cut by 3 bases, the J end by 3 bases, with 12 bases between.

This clonotype was found once. This clone may be a read error of a much larger clone one base away. Given the absence of the conserved phenylalanine or tryptophan at the CDR3 end, a read error is likely. The chain carries TRBV20-1 and TRBJ2-4, with TRBD1 as a possible D gene (6 bases). CDR3 length: 18 residues. Trimming took off 1 base at V and 7 bases at J, with 26 bases between the two ends. The germline CDR1 and CDR2 sequences are DFQATT and SNEGSKA (reference sequence). CDR3 DNA sequence: TGCAGTGCTAGAGTCCAAAAAGCGAACAGGGTAATTAGGAACATTCAGTACTTA. It encodes CSARVQKANRVIRNIQYL.

Ten or more counts support this clonotype. This chain uses TRBV5-1 with TRBJ2-5, with a possible D match to TRBD1 (6 bases). The CDR3 covers 13 residues. Germline V gives CDR1 SGHRS, CDR2 YFSETQ. V lost 5 bases to trimming and J lost 1 base, with 9 bases between them. The chain's CDR3 is CASRRTVQETQYF. The CDR3 nucleotides read TGCGCCAGCAGACGGACAGTCCAAGAGACCCAGTACTTC.

This clonotype was counted only a few times. J is TRBJ2-7 and V is TRBV18, with 7 bases that match TRBD1. The germline V gene encodes CDR1 KGHSH and CDR2 LQKENI. This CDR3 is 13 amino acids long. Trimming at V came to 4 bases and at J to 7 bases, leaving 7 bases not matched to a gene. The CDR3 protein is CASSLRQGGEQYF. The CDR3 DNA sequence: TGTGCCAGCTCACTGAGACAGGGTGGGGAGCAGTACTTC.

The chain carries TRBV5-1 and TRBJ2-1; D gene unclear. The V end was cut by 0 bases, the J end by 7 bases, with 17 bases between. The germline V gene has CDR1 SGHRS and CDR2 YFSETQ. The CDR3 has 16 residues. CDR3 protein: CASSLAPRTPENEQFF. The DNA for the CDR3 is TGCGCCAGCAGCTTGGCCCCCCGGACGCCGGAAAATGAGCAGTTCTTC.

This clonotype was counted between two and nine times. V gene TRBV29-1 combines with J gene TRBJ2-2, with 11 bases matching TRBD1. J lost 7 bases, V lost 4 bases, and 14 bases had no gene match. The CDR3 extends over 17 amino acids. Per germline, CDR1 SQVTM and CDR2 ANQGSEA. The CDR3 here is CSVAYLVGTGGNGELFF. For the CDR3, the DNA is TGCAGCGTTGCCTACCTGGTCGGGACAGGGGGTAACGGGGAGCTGTTTTTT.

This clonotype was counted ten times or more. CDR3 DNA sequence: TGCAGCGTCGGACTAGCGAGGAAAGAGACCCAGTACTTC. Its translation is CSVGLARKETQYF. This chain links TRBV29-1 with TRBJ2-5, with 9 bases lining up with TRBD2. The CDR3 extends over 13 amino acids. Germline-derived CDR1 and CDR2 are SQVTM and ANQGSEA. Losses at the gene ends were 6 bases for V and 3 bases for J; bases not matched to a gene: 5.

This clonotype was counted ten times or more. The gene calls are TRBV7-9 and TRBJ2-7; D is uncertain. Trimming pared 1 base from V and 3 bases from J, leaving 7 bases between. The germline V gene encodes CDR1 SEHNR and CDR2 FQNEAQ (reference sequence). The CDR3 spans 13 residues. The CDR3 region has the DNA TGTGCCAGCAGCTTAGACCTATTCTACGAGCAGTACTTC. Translation gives CASSLDLFYEQYF.

This clonotype came up a few times. The rearrangement uses TRBV5-1 and TRBJ2-6; D might be TRBD1 or TRBD2, each matching 6 bases. The length of the CDR3 is 17 residues. Germline V gives CDR1 SGHRS, CDR2 YFSETQ. V was trimmed by 2 bases and J by 2 bases, leaving 14 bases between them. This CDR3 is CASSFWGDIPGANVLTF. CDR3 DNA sequence: TGCGCCAGCAGCTTTTGGGGGGACATACCTGGGGCCAACGTCCTGACTTTC.

This clonotype occurred a few times. The chain is built from TRBV12-3 or TRBV12-4 and TRBJ1-3, with 7 bases that match TRBD1. J gave up 2 bases and V 6 bases, and 7 bases lay outside the gene matches. CDR3 length equals 15 residues. This CDR3 is CASRSTGETGNTIYF. In nucleotides, the CDR3 is TGTGCCAGCAGATCTACAGGGGAAACTGGAAACACCATATATTTT.

As to this clonotype: This sequence may be a read error, since a much larger clone differs from it by one base. The chain couples TRBV5-1 to TRBJ2-3; the D is unclear. The CDR3 spans 13 residues. V shed 0 bases and J shed 2 bases, with 4 bases lying between them. Germline V gene lookup returns CDR1 SGHRS and CDR2 YFSETQ. The CDR3 DNA is TGCGCCAGCAGCTTGGACACCACAGATACGCAGTATTTT. Protein sequence: CASSLDTTDTQYF.

This clonotype has only one observation. The chain carries TRBV6-5 and TRBJ1-2, with a tentative D call TRBD1 (6 bases). CDR3 length: 16 amino acids. Germline lookup yields CDR1 MNHEY and CDR2 SVGAGI. The V and J ends lost 0 bases and 7 bases respectively, with 18 bases between them. The CDR3 region is CASSYSSKAGERGYTF. The CDR3 DNA is TGTGCCAGCAGTTACTCGAGTAAGGCAGGGGAGCGTGGCTACACCTTC.

V and J are TRBV6-1 and TRBJ2-3, with TRBD2 matching over 7 bases. From germline, CDR1 is MNHNS and CDR2 SASEGT. Unmatched junction bases numbered 7, after V lost 5 bases and J lost 2 bases. The CDR3 length is 15 residues. Written as DNA, the CDR3 is TGTGCCAGCAGTCATCTAGCGGTGCTCACAGATACGCAGTATTTT. Protein: CASSHLAVLTDTQYF.

This chain connects TRBV5-1 to TRBJ2-7; D possibly uses TRBD1 or TRBD2 (5 bases each). The CDR3 spans 16 residues. Trimming removed 4 bases at V and 4 bases at J, with 21 bases between. Germline V gives CDR1 SGHRS, CDR2 YFSETQ. The CDR3 here is CASSQTGTVRPYEQYF. CDR3 DNA sequence: TGCGCCAGCAGCCAAACCGGGACCGTTAGGCCATACGAGCAGTACTTC.